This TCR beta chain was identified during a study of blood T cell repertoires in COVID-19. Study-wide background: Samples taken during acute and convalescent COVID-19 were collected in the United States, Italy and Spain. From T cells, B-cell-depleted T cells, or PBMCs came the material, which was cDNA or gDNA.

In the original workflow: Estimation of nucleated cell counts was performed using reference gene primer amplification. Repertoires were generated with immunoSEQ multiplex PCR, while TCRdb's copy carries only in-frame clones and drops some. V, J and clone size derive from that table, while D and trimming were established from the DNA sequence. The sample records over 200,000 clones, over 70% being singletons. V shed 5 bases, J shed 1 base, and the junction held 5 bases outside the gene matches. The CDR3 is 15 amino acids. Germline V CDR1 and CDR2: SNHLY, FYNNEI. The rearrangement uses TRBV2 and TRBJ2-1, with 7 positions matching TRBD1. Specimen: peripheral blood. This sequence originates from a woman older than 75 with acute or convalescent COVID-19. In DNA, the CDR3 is TGTGCCAGCAGTCTAGACAGGGTGTCCTACAATGAGCAGTTCTTC. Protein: CASSLDRVSYNEQFF.